These T cell receptor beta chains were read from a single sample in a study of control samples from healthy donors and cancer patients. Only in-frame clones appear in the TCRdb table, and some are missing; sequencing was by immunoSEQ multiplex PCR. The sample has 90,000 to 110,000 clones, approximately 90% seen once. The specimen sequenced was blood. These TCRs come from a human donor in good health. The donor label of this sample is uncertain. Each CDR3 is given with its conserved first and last residue. The D gene is left open where the match is weak. Not all rows give a size; the values are once, few, many and, for expanded clones, a class.

clone size: NA
J gene: TRBJ1-5
V gene: TRBV19
D gene: NA
CDR3 DNA: TGTGCCAGTAGTATGGCCCGGGCCAAGCGGCAGCCCCAGCATTTT
CDR3 protein: CASSMARAKRQPQHF

clone size: NA
J gene: TRBJ2-3
V gene: TRBV6-1
D gene: NA
CDR3 DNA: TGTGCCAGCAGTGACAGGCTAGAAAGCACAGATACGCAGTATTTT
CDR3 protein: CASSDRLESTDTQYF

clone size: NA
J gene: TRBJ1-3
V gene: TRBV19
D gene: NA
CDR3 DNA: TGTGCCACCATGGACAGAGGAAACACCATATATTTT
CDR3 protein: CATMDRGNTIYF

clone size: NA
J gene: TRBJ1-1
V gene: TRBV2
D gene: NA
CDR3 DNA: TGTGCCAGCAGTGTAACAACCTCCCAAACTGAAGCTTTCTTT
CDR3 protein: CASSVTTSQTEAFF

clone size: NA
J gene: TRBJ1-2
V gene: TRBV12-5
D gene: NA
CDR3 DNA: TGTGCTAGTGGTTTGACCCGCTACGATAGGACTGGCTACACCTTC
CDR3 protein: CASGLTRYDRTGYTF

clone size: NA
J gene: TRBJ1-1
V gene: TRBV3-1/TRBV3-2
D gene: NA
CDR3 DNA: TGTGCCAGCAGCCAAGGGGGGACCACTGAAGCTTTCTTT
CDR3 protein: CASSQGGTTEAFF

clone size: NA
J gene: TRBJ2-3
V gene: TRBV7-3
D gene: NA
CDR3 DNA: TGTGCCAGCAGCTTTACAGGCACAGATACGCAGTATTTT
CDR3 protein: CASSFTGTDTQYF

clone size: NA
J gene: TRBJ1-2
V gene: TRBV28
D gene: TRBD1
CDR3 DNA: TGTGCCAGCAGTCGACAGGGTGGGGACTATGGCTACACCTTC
CDR3 protein: CASSRQGGDYGYTF

clone size: NA
J gene: TRBJ2-7
V gene: TRBV5-6
D gene: NA
CDR3 DNA: TGTGCCAGCAGCAGTTCCGGGACCTTCGACGAGCAGTACTTC
CDR3 protein: CASSSSGTFDEQYF

clone size: NA
J gene: TRBJ2-1
V gene: TRBV18
D gene: NA
CDR3 DNA: TGTGCCAGCTCACCACCAGTTGGGGGGCTGGGAGAGCAGTTCTTC
CDR3 protein: CASSPPVGGLGEQFF

clone size: NA
J gene: TRBJ2-2
V gene: TRBV5-1
D gene: TRBD2
CDR3 DNA: TGCGCCAGCAGCTTAATCGGTGCGGGGGGCACCGGGGAGCTGTTTTTT
CDR3 protein: CASSLIGAGGTGELFF

clone size: few
J gene: TRBJ2-2
V gene: TRBV6-4
D gene: TRBD2
CDR3 DNA: TGTGCCAGCAAGAGCGGGGGGGCCGACACCGGGGAGCTGTTTTTT
CDR3 protein: CASKSGGADTGELFF

clone size: NA
J gene: TRBJ1-1
V gene: TRBV5-8
D gene: NA
CDR3 DNA: TGTGCCAGCAGCTTGGTCGCATTCCCTGAAGCTTTCTTT
CDR3 protein: CASSLVAFPEAFF

clone size: NA
J gene: TRBJ1-6
V gene: TRBV6-5
D gene: NA
CDR3 DNA: TGTGCCAGCGGTCGGAGCTCCTATAATTCACCCCTCCACTTT
CDR3 protein: CASGRSSYNSPLHF

clone size: NA
J gene: TRBJ2-6
V gene: TRBV19
D gene: NA
CDR3 DNA: TGTGCCAGTAAGTGGTCTGGGGCCAACGTCCTGACTTTC
CDR3 protein: CASKWSGANVLTF

clone size: once
J gene: TRBJ1-1
V gene: TRBV3-1/TRBV3-2
D gene: TRBD1
CDR3 DNA: TGTGCCAGCAGCCTTACAGGGGGAGGGAAAGCTTTCTTT
CDR3 protein: CASSLTGGGKAFF

clone size: NA
J gene: TRBJ2-3
V gene: TRBV29-1
D gene: TRBD2
CDR3 DNA: TGCAGCGTGGACATTGGCGGGGGTCTAGATACGCAGTATTTT
CDR3 protein: CSVDIGGGLDTQYF

clone size: NA
J gene: TRBJ1-5
V gene: TRBV2
D gene: TRBD1
CDR3 DNA: TGTGCCAGCAATGGACAGGGATATCAGCCCCAGCATTTT
CDR3 protein: CASNGQGYQPQHF

clone size: NA
J gene: TRBJ1-4
V gene: TRBV27
D gene: TRBD1
CDR3 DNA: TGTGCCAGCAGTACCACAGGGGGCGCGCTGTTTTTT
CDR3 protein: CASSTTGGALFF

clone size: NA
J gene: TRBJ1-5
V gene: TRBV12-2
D gene: NA
CDR3 DNA: TGTGCAAGTCGCTTACGTTCGGTGGTTCGGCCTCAGGGCCTCGGTCAGCCCCAGCATTTT
CDR3 protein: CASRLRSVVRPQGLGQPQHF

clone size: NA
J gene: TRBJ2-1
V gene: TRBV20-1
D gene: NA
CDR3 DNA: TGCAGTGGAGACATCTACAATGAGCAGTTCTTC
CDR3 protein: CSGDIYNEQFF

clone size: NA
J gene: TRBJ1-2
V gene: TRBV10-3
D gene: NA
CDR3 DNA: TGTGCCATCAGCTGGACAGAGACTAACTATGGCTACACCTTC
CDR3 protein: CAISWTETNYGYTF

clone size: NA
J gene: TRBJ1-1
V gene: TRBV2
D gene: NA
CDR3 DNA: TGTGCCAGCCTCCGGGACACAAACACTGAAGCTTTCTTT
CDR3 protein: CASLRDTNTEAFF

clone size: NA
J gene: TRBJ2-1
V gene: TRBV27
D gene: NA
CDR3 DNA: TGTGCCAGCAGCATAAAGGTCACATCGAGCTCCTACAATGAGCAGTTCTTC
CDR3 protein: CASSIKVTSSSYNEQFF

clone size: few
J gene: TRBJ1-4
V gene: TRBV3-1/TRBV3-2
D gene: TRBD1
CDR3 DNA: TGTGCCAGCAGCCAATCGGCAGGGGGCAGACGTTCATGGGATGAAAAACTGTTTTTT
CDR3 protein: CASSQSAGGRRSWDEKLFF

clone size: NA
J gene: TRBJ1-5
V gene: TRBV18
D gene: NA
CDR3 DNA: TGTGCCAGCTCACCGGGGATGGCTCAGCCCCAGCATTTT
CDR3 protein: CASSPGMAQPQHF

clone size: NA
J gene: TRBJ2-1
V gene: TRBV6-5
D gene: TRBD1
CDR3 DNA: TGTGCCAGCAGCGGGACAGGGATAAATGAGCAGTTCTTC
CDR3 protein: CASSGTGINEQFF

clone size: NA
J gene: TRBJ1-1
V gene: TRBV3-1/TRBV3-2
D gene: TRBD1
CDR3 DNA: TGTGCCAGCAGCCGAGTCTACAGGGGATCGAACACTGAAGCTTTCTTT
CDR3 protein: CASSRVYRGSNTEAFF

clone size: few
J gene: TRBJ2-1
V gene: TRBV11-3
D gene: NA
CDR3 DNA: TGTGCCAGCAGCTCGGAGGACAGTCCGTACAATGAGCAGTTCTTC
CDR3 protein: CASSSEDSPYNEQFF

clone size: NA
J gene: TRBJ2-3
V gene: TRBV6-1
D gene: NA
CDR3 DNA: TGTGCCAGCAGTGAAGTCAGAACAGATACGCAGTATTTT
CDR3 protein: CASSEVRTDTQYF

clone size: NA
J gene: TRBJ1-2
V gene: TRBV2
D gene: NA
CDR3 DNA: TGTGCCAGCTCTGGGGACATTCCAGGCTACACCTTC
CDR3 protein: CASSGDIPGYTF

clone size: NA
J gene: TRBJ1-1
V gene: TRBV25-1
D gene: NA
CDR3 DNA: TGTGCCAGCAGTTCCTTTCCGAGGGGTCACACTGAAGCTTTCTTT
CDR3 protein: CASSSFPRGHTEAFF

clone size: NA
J gene: TRBJ1-3
V gene: TRBV5-1
D gene: TRBD1
CDR3 DNA: TGCGCCAGCAGCCCGGGACAGGCTGGAAACACCATATATTTT
CDR3 protein: CASSPGQAGNTIYF

clone size: NA
J gene: TRBJ1-5
V gene: TRBV12-1
D gene: NA
CDR3 DNA: TGTGCCAGCAGCTTTGGTGAGGCCCCGAGGGCCCAGCATTTT
CDR3 protein: CASSFGEAPRAQHF

clone size: NA
J gene: TRBJ2-3
V gene: TRBV14
D gene: NA
CDR3 DNA: TGTGCCAGCAGCCCCGGGTTTAGCACAGATACGCAGTATTTT
CDR3 protein: CASSPGFSTDTQYF

clone size: NA
J gene: TRBJ1-4
V gene: TRBV10-1
D gene: NA
CDR3 DNA: TGCGCCAGCAGTGAGTCGTTGGGCGGAAAACTGTTTTTT
CDR3 protein: CASSESLGGKLFF

clone size: NA
J gene: TRBJ1-6
V gene: TRBV5-8
D gene: NA
CDR3 DNA: TGTGCCAGCAGCCCAGGGTTTTCCTCACTCTTAGCCCTCCACTTT
CDR3 protein: CASSPGFSSLLALHF

clone size: NA
J gene: TRBJ1-4
V gene: TRBV30
D gene: NA
CDR3 DNA: TGTGCCTGGAGTGGCAGAATCCGTGGAGGAGAAAAACTGTTTTTT
CDR3 protein: CAWSGRIRGGEKLFF

clone size: NA
J gene: TRBJ1-1
V gene: TRBV30
D gene: NA
CDR3 DNA: TGTGCCTGGAGTACGGACCTAGGGACTGAAGCTTTCTTT
CDR3 protein: CAWSTDLGTEAFF

clone size: NA
J gene: TRBJ2-7
V gene: TRBV7-8
D gene: TRBD2
CDR3 DNA: TGTGCCAGCAGTTCACCTACGGGGGGGGGCCTTAGCTCCTACGAGCAGTACTTC
CDR3 protein: CASSSPTGGGLSSYEQYF

clone size: NA
J gene: TRBJ1-6
V gene: TRBV19
D gene: NA
CDR3 DNA: TGTGCCAGTAGTGATCAGGGTTGGAATTCACCCCTCCACTTT
CDR3 protein: CASSDQGWNSPLHF

clone size: NA
J gene: TRBJ1-5
V gene: TRBV19
D gene: TRBD1
CDR3 DNA: TGTGCCAGTAGCTCGCCGGAGACAGGGGGTTATCAGCCCCAGCATTTT
CDR3 protein: CASSSPETGGYQPQHF

clone size: NA
J gene: TRBJ2-1
V gene: TRBV6-5
D gene: NA
CDR3 DNA: TGTGCCAGCAGCCCCAGCCCCAATGAGCAGTTCTTC
CDR3 protein: CASSPSPNEQFF

clone size: NA
J gene: TRBJ2-2
V gene: TRBV7-6
D gene: NA
CDR3 DNA: TGTGCCAGCAGCACAAGAACGGGCACCGGGGAGCTGTTTTTT
CDR3 protein: CASSTRTGTGELFF

clone size: NA
J gene: TRBJ1-3
V gene: TRBV28
D gene: NA
CDR3 DNA: TGTGCCAGCAGAAGCCAAGGGTTCTCTGGAAACACCATATATTTT
CDR3 protein: CASRSQGFSGNTIYF

clone size: NA
J gene: TRBJ2-1
V gene: TRBV6-4
D gene: TRBD1
CDR3 DNA: TGTGCCAGCAGTGACGGACAGGCTGGCTACAATGAGCAGTTCTTC
CDR3 protein: CASSDGQAGYNEQFF

clone size: NA
J gene: TRBJ2-1
V gene: TRBV25-1
D gene: TRBD2
CDR3 DNA: TGTGCCAGCCGACTAGCGGCCAACAATGAGCAGTTCTTC
CDR3 protein: CASRLAANNEQFF

clone size: once
J gene: TRBJ1-5
V gene: TRBV28
D gene: TRBD1
CDR3 DNA: TGTGCCAGCAGCCGCGTTTTACAGGGGGTAATAAGCAATCAGCCCCAGCATTTT
CDR3 protein: CASSRVLQGVISNQPQHF

clone size: NA
J gene: TRBJ1-6
V gene: TRBV10-1
D gene: NA
CDR3 DNA: TGCGCCAGCAGCCCCGGAGGGGCGGCCCTCCACTTT
CDR3 protein: CASSPGGAALHF

clone size: NA
J gene: TRBJ2-5
V gene: TRBV19
D gene: NA
CDR3 DNA: TGTGCCAGTAGTATTCAACCTAGTGGAGAGACCCAGTACTTC
CDR3 protein: CASSIQPSGETQYF

clone size: few
J gene: TRBJ2-2
V gene: TRBV7-3
D gene: NA
CDR3 DNA: TGTGCCAGCAGCCCGTCCCGCGGGAACACCGGGGAGCTGTTTTTT
CDR3 protein: CASSPSRGNTGELFF

clone size: NA
J gene: TRBJ2-3
V gene: TRBV2
D gene: NA
CDR3 DNA: TGTGCCAGCAGTGAAACTCCCTATACGCAGTATTTT
CDR3 protein: CASSETPYTQYF

clone size: NA
J gene: TRBJ1-2
V gene: TRBV7-8
D gene: TRBD1
CDR3 DNA: TGTGCCAGCAGCCCCCGGGACGGGACAGTTTATGGCTACACCTTC
CDR3 protein: CASSPRDGTVYGYTF

clone size: few
J gene: TRBJ1-3
V gene: TRBV30
D gene: NA
CDR3 DNA: TGTGCCTGGAGTGTTATGATTGGAAACACCATATATTTT
CDR3 protein: CAWSVMIGNTIYF

clone size: NA
J gene: TRBJ1-2
V gene: TRBV19
D gene: NA
CDR3 DNA: TGTGCCAGTAGTATTTACGGGACCTTTAACTATGGCTACACCTTC
CDR3 protein: CASSIYGTFNYGYTF

clone size: NA
J gene: TRBJ2-2
V gene: TRBV29-1
D gene: NA
CDR3 DNA: TGCAGCGTTGAGGGACTGGGATCCGGGGAGCTGTTTTTT
CDR3 protein: CSVEGLGSGELFF

clone size: NA
J gene: TRBJ2-2
V gene: TRBV24-1
D gene: NA
CDR3 DNA: TGTGCCACCAGCCGGGAAGGGAACACCGGGGAGCTGTTTTTT
CDR3 protein: CATSREGNTGELFF

clone size: NA
J gene: TRBJ1-3
V gene: TRBV9
D gene: NA
CDR3 DNA: TGTGCCAGCAGCGTAGATAACAACTCTGGAAACACCATATATTTT
CDR3 protein: CASSVDNNSGNTIYF